This T cell receptor (beta chain) was obtained from a study of blood T cell repertoires in COVID-19. Clones were read by immunoSEQ multiplex PCR, and TCRdb kept only the in-frame ones, dropping some. The sample lists around 150,000 clones, around 92% seen once, with about 4.6% in the top ten. CDR3 length equals 18 residues. Trimming stripped 1 base from V and 0 bases from J, with 17 bases between. CDR1 is KGHSH, CDR2 LQKENI, per germline. The sequencing sample was made of peripheral blood. V usage is TRBV18 and J usage is TRBJ2-3; perhaps TRBD2 as D (6 bases). This receptor was identified in a man aged 25-45 years with COVID-19, enrolled during active disease. CDR3 nucleotides: TGTGCCAGCTCACCACGGATTAGCGGTCCCGACAGCACAGATACGCAGTATTTT. Protein: CASSPRISGPDSTDTQYF. The complete variable domain, with remaining parts taken from reference TRBV18 and TRBJ2-3, reads NAGVMQNPRHLVRRRGQEARLRCSPMKGHSHVYWYRQLPEEGLKFMVYLQKENIIDESGMPKERFSAEFPKEGPSILRIQQVVRGDSAAYFCASSPRISGPDSTDTQYFGPGTRLTVL.